This entry features one T cell receptor (beta chain) sequence. The sample comes from a study of shared clonotypes between healthy human individuals. Using immunoSEQ multiplex PCR, the repertoire was profiled, and TCRdb retains in-frame clones only, with some absent. The sample records more than 1,200,000 clones, approximately 98.5% being singletons. The CDR3 runs 16 residues. The germline V gene encodes CDR1 SGHTS and CDR2 YDEGEE. V lost 2 bases and J lost 5; bases outside the gene matches: 9. J is TRBJ1-2 and V is TRBV5-8, with 10 bases lining up with TRBD1. The TCR comes from a man in his thirties or forties in good health. The sequenced sample consisted of naive CD4+ T cells sorted from blood. Subset reported: CD45RA+ positively selected. The CDR3 nucleotides read TGTGCCAGCAGCTTCTTCGTCGGGACAGGGGCGTATGGCTACACCTTC. It codes for CASSFFVGTGAYGYTF.